The 22 T cell receptor beta chains below were found in one sample sequenced in a study of cytomegalovirus exposure and HLA in healthy donors. 13 Jbeta primers and 60 Vbeta primers were used for the PCR. Assay: immunoSEQ multiplex PCR; the TCRdb copy retains only in-frame clones and omits some. The repertoire holds roughly 100,000 clones, with roughly a tenth as singletons. Specimen: PBMCs. The receptors were gathered from a man aged 35 to 55 in good health and CMV-seropositive.

The CDR3 here is CAISGGGGEQYF. The CDR3 nucleotides are TGTGCCATCAGTGGAGGGGGGGGCGAGCAGTACTTC. V usage is TRBV10-3 and J usage is TRBJ2-7; possibly TRBD2 for D (7 bases). V shed 4 bases and J shed 6 bases, with 10 bases lying between them. This CDR3 is 12 amino acids long. The germline gives CDR1 ENHRY, CDR2 SYGVKD.

J is TRBJ2-7 and V is TRBV28; TRBD1 matches at 8 bases. The CDR3 length is 13 residues. Germline V gene lookup returns CDR1 MDHEN and CDR2 SYDVKM. With 7 bases clipped from V and 7 bases from J, the junction kept 9 bases outside the gene matches. The chain's CDR3 is CASTTAGGFEQYF. In DNA, the CDR3 is TGTGCCAGCACCACGGCAGGGGGCTTTGAGCAGTACTTC.

This clone showed up just a few times. This sequence joins TRBV18 and TRBJ2-1; 7 positions agree with TRBD2. The CDR3 has 16 residues. The V segment lost 11 bases and the J segment 5 bases; nucleotides outside the gene matches: 18. CDR1 is KGHSH, CDR2 LQKENI, per germline. The CDR3 spells CAVGPRGGRSDNEQFF. CDR3 coding DNA: TGTGCCGTCGGCCCCCGGGGCGGGAGATCGGACAATGAGCAGTTCTTC.

The rearrangement links TRBV4-3 to TRBJ1-2; perhaps TRBD1 as D (5 bases). Per germline, CDR1 LGHNA and CDR2 YSLEER. The CDR3 is 16 residues long. Trimming left V 4 bases short and J 8 bases short, with 23 bases between. CDR3 nucleotide sequence: TGCGCCAGCAGCCGAGAACAGGCGGTTCCCTTTAACGGCTACACCTTC. This translates into CASSREQAVPFNGYTF.

V usage is TRBV6-5 and J usage is TRBJ1-4; the D is unclear. CDR3 size: 14 residues. V lost 2 bases to trimming and J lost 5 bases, with 9 bases between them. The germline V gene has CDR1 MNHEY and CDR2 SVGAGI. The DNA of the CDR3 is TGTGCCAGCAGTTACGGAGGAATCAATGAAAAACTGTTTTTT. Residues: CASSYGGINEKLFF.

This clone has just a few counts. The rearrangement uses TRBV7-8 and TRBJ1-4, with D unclear. This CDR3 region has 17 residues. Trimming stripped 4 bases from V and 0 bases from J, with 15 bases between. CDR1 is SGHVS, CDR2 FQNEAQ, per germline. CDR3: CASSSRPGYATNEKLFF. Here the CDR3 DNA reads TGTGCCAGCAGCTCCCGCCCCGGGTACGCAACTAATGAAAAACTGTTTTTT.

The chain joins TRBV11-2 to TRBJ2-1, with D possibly matching TRBD2 (5 bases). Per germline, CDR1 SGHAT and CDR2 FQNNGV. V was clipped by 8 bases and J by 9 bases, with 8 bases between them. The CDR3 is 10 residues long. Written as DNA, the CDR3 is TGTGCCAGCGGAAGCGGTGAGCAGTTCTTC. Translated: CASGSGEQFF.

This clone was observed a handful of times. The gene calls are TRBV13 and TRBJ2-5; 9 bases align to TRBD2. The CDR3 runs to 14 residues. Germline loops: CDR1 PRHDT, CDR2 FYEKMQ (reference sequence). V shed 4 bases and J 5 bases; nucleotides not matched to a gene: 5. The CDR3 protein is CASSSSAGGETQYF. The CDR3 coding sequence is TGTGCCAGCAGCTCCTCAGCGGGAGGCGAGACCCAGTACTTC.

This clone has more than one count but fewer than ten. This rearrangement joins TRBV28 to TRBJ1-2; 7 bases are a match to TRBD1. V lost 7 bases to trimming and J lost 5 bases; unmatched junction nucleotides: 1. Germline V CDR1 and CDR2: MDHEN, SYDVKM. The CDR3 runs to 11 residues. Here the CDR3 DNA reads TGTGCCAGCACACAGGGGTATGGCTACACCTTC. Translation: CASTQGYGYTF.

The genes are TRBV10-3 and TRBJ1-3; 10 bases agree with TRBD1. Germline V gene sequence: CDR1 ENHRY, CDR2 SYGVKD. This CDR3 spans 17 amino acids. Germline trimming cut 1 base from V and 0 bases from J; bases unmatched to any gene: 3. The CDR3 sequence is CAISEWDRGNSGNTIYF. CDR3 DNA: TGTGCCATCAGTGAGTGGGACAGGGGAAACTCTGGAAACACCATATATTTT.

The chain recombines TRBV11-3 with TRBJ2-7, with TRBD2 as a possible D gene (6 bases). V dropped 6 bases and J dropped 3 bases, with 15 bases sitting between them. This CDR3 contains 14 residues. Germline CDR1 SGHNT, CDR2 YENEEA. In DNA form, the CDR3 reads TGTGCCAGCAGGAAGGATGGGGGGTTCTACGAGCAGTACTTC. As protein: CASRKDGGFYEQYF.

The chain uses TRBV10-3 and TRBJ2-7; D may be TRBD2 (6 bases). The V gene's germline CDR1 is ENHRY and CDR2 SYGVKD. V was shortened by 6 bases and J by 0 bases, with 9 bases between the two germline ends. This CDR3 has 13 amino acids. The CDR3 protein is CAIRPEGSYEQYF. The CDR3 nucleotides read TGTGCCATCAGGCCGGAGGGCTCCTACGAGCAGTACTTC.

The chain joins TRBV5-4 to TRBJ2-5, with 8 bases matching TRBD1. The germline gives CDR1 SGHNT, CDR2 YYREEE (reference sequence). The CDR3 length is 14 residues. The junction had 5 bases not matched to a gene; V was cut back by 4 bases and J by 3 bases. This CDR3 is CASSPGQGKETQYF. DNA of the CDR3: TGTGCCAGCAGCCCCGGACAGGGAAAAGAGACCCAGTACTTC.

A few counts support this clone. The rearrangement links TRBV29-1 to TRBJ1-4, with a possible D match to TRBD1 (5 bases). Trimming took 6 bases from V and 5 from J, leaving 19 bases between them. The CDR3 covers 15 residues. Germline values: CDR1 SQVTM, CDR2 ANQGSEA. Written as DNA, the CDR3 is TGCAGCGTCCGCATCCCAAGGGAGGGGAATGAAAAACTGTTTTTT. Its protein product is CSVRIPREGNEKLFF.

This clone was picked up a small number of times. Here the CDR3 reads CSVVGGVHGELFF. CDR3 coding DNA: TGCAGCGTTGTGGGCGGGGTACACGGGGAGCTGTTTTTT. This rearrangement joins TRBV29-1 to TRBJ2-2, with D possibly matching TRBD2 (6 bases). The germline CDR1 and CDR2 sequences are SQVTM and ANQGSEA. CDR3 length: 13 amino acids. V lost 4 bases and J 7 bases, leaving 13 bases between the germline ends.

This clone was detected only a few times. Written as DNA, the CDR3 is TGTGCCAGCAGCTTCGGACTAGCTGACGACTCCGAGCAGTACTTC. Its translation is CASSFGLADDSEQYF. The V call is TRBV5-6, the J call TRBJ2-7; 8 bases line up with TRBD2. This CDR3 is built from 15 residues. V was clipped by 2 bases and J by 6 bases; unmatched bases: 10. Per the germline V gene, CDR1 is SGHDT and CDR2 is YYEEEE. The full variable domain, rest sourced from reference TRBV5-6 and TRBJ2-7, is DAGVTQSPTHLIKTRGQQVTLRCSPKSGHDTVSWYQQALGQGPQFIFQYYEEEERQRGNFPDRFSGHQFPNYSSELNVNALLLGDSALYLCASSFGLADDSEQYFGPGTRLTVT.

This chain joins TRBV6-4 and TRBJ1-2; D unclear. Germline-derived CDR1 and CDR2 are MRHNA and SNTAGT. V lost 6 bases to trimming and J lost 1 base, with 15 bases between them. The CDR3 is made up of 15 amino acids. CDR3 in amino acids: CASRESPVGNYGYTF. Written as DNA, the CDR3 is TGTGCCAGCAGAGAGAGCCCGGTTGGTAACTATGGCTACACCTTC.

The V gene is TRBV7-2, the J gene TRBJ1-1; D is perhaps TRBD1 (5 bases). The germline gives CDR1 SGHTA, CDR2 FQGNSA. The CDR3 loop spans 13 amino acids. The germline V and J ends were trimmed by 5 bases and 5 bases, with 12 bases remaining between them. This CDR3 is CASSRGEGTEAFF. CDR3 nucleotides: TGTGCCAGCAGCCGAGGGGAGGGAACTGAAGCTTTCTTT.

Only a few counts were recorded for this clone. V and J are TRBV4-3 and TRBJ2-7; 9 bases map to TRBD2. V shed 3 bases, J shed 6 bases, and the junction held 9 bases outside the gene matches. This CDR3 has 15 amino acids. Germline CDR1 LGHNA, CDR2 YSLEER. The CDR3 here is CASSQEPGLAFEQYF. The DNA of the CDR3 is TGCGCCAGCAGCCAGGAGCCGGGACTAGCTTTCGAGCAGTACTTC.

This clone was picked up a small number of times. The CDR3 sequence is CASSPTGSYGYTF. The CDR3 coding sequence is TGCGCCAGCAGCCCCACCGGTTCCTATGGCTACACCTTC. V usage is TRBV4-1 and J usage is TRBJ1-2; D uncertain. V shed 4 bases and J shed 4 bases, with 10 bases lying between them. Germline CDR1 MGHRA, CDR2 YSYEKL. This CDR3 is 13 amino acids long.

The V gene is TRBV7-9, the J gene TRBJ2-3; 7 nucleotides match TRBD1. CDR1 and CDR2 (germline): SEHNR, FQNEAQ (reference sequence). V lost 4 bases, J lost 6 bases, and 10 bases stayed unmatched. This CDR3 comprises 15 residues. The CDR3 protein is CASSWTADRADTQYF. CDR3 nucleotides: TGTGCCAGCAGCTGGACCGCAGACAGGGCTGATACGCAGTATTTT.

This sequence joins TRBV29-1 and TRBJ2-2, with a possible D match to TRBD1 (5 bases). V was cut by 5 bases and J by 1 base, with 14 bases left in between. Germline V gene lookup returns CDR1 SQVTM and CDR2 ANQGSEA. This CDR3 contains 15 residues. Here the CDR3 reads CSVYYRTVNTGELFF. As DNA, the CDR3 is TGCAGCGTTTACTACAGGACCGTGAACACCGGGGAGCTGTTTTTT.